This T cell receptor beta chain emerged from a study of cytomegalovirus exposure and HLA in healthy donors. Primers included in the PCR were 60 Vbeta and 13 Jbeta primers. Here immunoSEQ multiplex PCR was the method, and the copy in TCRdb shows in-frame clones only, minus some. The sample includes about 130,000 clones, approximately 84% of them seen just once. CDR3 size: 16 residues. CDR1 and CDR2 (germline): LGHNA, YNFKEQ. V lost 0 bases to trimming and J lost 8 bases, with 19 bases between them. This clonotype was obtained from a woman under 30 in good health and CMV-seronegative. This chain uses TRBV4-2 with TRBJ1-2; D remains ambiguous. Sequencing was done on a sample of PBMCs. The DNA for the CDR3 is TGTGCCAGCAGCCAAGATCTGCCGGAGCCTGCAGAGGGCTACACCTTC. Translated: CASSQDLPEPAEGYTF.